This T cell receptor (beta chain) was identified during a study of shared T cell receptors in the human thymus. V shed 4 bases and J shed 5 bases, with 27 bases lying between them. Germline lookup yields CDR1 MRHNA and CDR2 SNTAGT. The CDR3 has 18 residues. Measured with immunoSEQ multiplex PCR; TCRdb has only the in-frame clones, and not every one. The table includes just under 550,000 clones, approximately 80% detected once. The same specimen was also included in a second study, on human thymus T cells. As that study records: In corrective heart surgery, resections were taken, and these provided the thymus tissue. Reports from related research described highly overlapping thymic repertoires among unrelated individuals.

This chain uses TRBV6-4 with TRBJ2-7, with a tentative D call TRBD1 (7 bases). The receptor was derived from a boy under three years old with a congenital heart defect. Sequences were obtained from thymocytes. The DNA of the CDR3 is TGTGCCAGCAGTGGGAGGGTCAAACAGGGGAAGCTCGCGGACGAGCAGTACTTC. This encodes CASSGRVKQGKLADEQYF.